The following is a T cell receptor (beta chain) sequence with its context. V gave up 3 bases and J gave up 3 bases, with 18 bases separating them. The CDR3 sequence is 18 residues long. Germline V gives CDR1 LGHDT, CDR2 YNNKEL (reference sequence). In the original processing: Counts of nucleated cells, estimated from reference gene primer amplification, were obtained. Produced via immunoSEQ multiplex PCR; TCRdb's table is partial and in-frame only. D and trimming were read from the DNA, whereas the V and J calls and clone size are those reported in that table. The table lists about 250,000 clones, around nine tenths of them singletons. This sample was included in a study of blood T cell repertoires in COVID-19. Study context: Samples representing acute and convalescent COVID-19 were sourced from the United States, Italy and Spain. Sources were T cells, B-cell-depleted T cells, or PBMCs; the material itself was cDNA or gDNA.

This receptor was obtained from a young man with active or convalescent COVID-19. Sequenced sample: peripheral blood. This chain uses TRBV3-1 (or the pseudogene TRBV3-2) with TRBJ2-6; maybe TRBD1 (5 bases). CDR3 region: CASSQVNNQGLGANVLTF. In DNA form, the CDR3 reads TGTGCCAGCAGCCAGGTGAACAACCAGGGTCTTGGGGCCAACGTCCTGACTTTC.